The 10 T cell receptor beta chains presented below share a single source sample, sequenced in a study of T-cell reconstitution after alpha-beta-depleted transplantation in children. Unique molecular identifiers were incorporated into the prepared TCRbeta library. TCRdb redid the calling of the PCR reads with MiXCR, one entry per CDR3 protein. There are 240,000 or so distinct CDR3 sequences in the sample; 12% occur only once, and around 2.5% lies in the top ten. The starting material was PBMCs from the stem cell graft donor, obtained from the stem cell graft. All receptors come from a human donor who donated a stem cell graft to a child with acute lymphoblastic leukemia.

This clonotype was detected ten times or more. The chain has TRBV6-1 and TRBJ2-4; D uncertain. The V and J ends lost 4 bases and 0 bases respectively, with 7 bases between them. There are 14 residues in the CDR3. CDR1 is MNHNS, CDR2 SASEGT, per germline. CDR3 sequence: CASSASGAKNIQYF. The CDR3 DNA sequence: TGTGCCAGCAGTGCATCAGGAGCCAAAAACATTCAGTACTTC.

Ten or more counts support this clonotype. The chain uses TRBV6-6 and TRBJ1-5, with 8 bases fitting TRBD1. The CDR3 runs to 13 residues. Germline-derived CDR1 and CDR2 are MNHNY and SVGAGI (reference sequence). Trimming took 8 bases from V and 6 from J; bases not matched to a gene: 6. The CDR3 DNA reads TGTGCCAGCTTCAGGGGGCAAGGTCAGCCCCAGCATTTT. Protein product: CASFRGQGQPQHF.

This clonotype was seen at least ten times. The V gene is TRBV5-5, the J gene TRBJ2-5; 7 bases match TRBD1. Germline lookup yields CDR1 SGHKS and CDR2 YYEKEE (reference sequence). The J segment lost 5 bases and the V segment lost 2 bases, leaving 9 bases of the junction unmatched. CDR3 size: 15 residues. CDR3 in amino acids: CASSLAGSRGETQYF. In DNA form, the CDR3 reads TGTGCCAGCAGCTTAGCCGGCTCCAGGGGGGAGACCCAGTACTTC.

On this clonotype: With a much larger clone just one base away, this may be a read error. The chain uses TRBV12-3 or TRBV12-4 and TRBJ2-7, with D unclear. With 3 bases removed from V and 1 base from J, the gap between germline ends came to 10 bases. This CDR3 contains 14 residues. This CDR3 reads CASSFILRSYEQYF. The CDR3 nucleotides are TGTGCCAGCAGTTTTATTTTGCGGTCCTACGAGCAGTACTTC.

This clonotype came up many times. The gene calls are TRBV10-3 and TRBJ1-6; 8 bases are a match to TRBD1. CDR3 length: 14 amino acids. Unmatched junction bases numbered 3, after V lost 4 bases and J lost 7 bases. CDR1 is ENHRY and CDR2 is SYGVKD in the germline V gene. CDR3 bases: TGTGCCATCAGTGCGACAGGGGCGAATTCACCCCTCCACTTT. Translating gives CAISATGANSPLHF.

This clonotype was seen a few times. This chain uses TRBV12-3 or TRBV12-4 with TRBJ2-7; D is perhaps TRBD1 or TRBD2 (5 bases each). V was trimmed by 7 bases and J by 6 bases, leaving 22 bases between them. The CDR3 runs to 15 residues. CDR3 residues: CASNPTGDRDREQYF. The CDR3, as DNA: TGTGCCAGCAATCCTACAGGAGACCGGGACCGCGAGCAGTACTTC.

In its sample, this clonotype was seen many times. V gene TRBV2 combines with J gene TRBJ2-2; 7 bases agree with TRBD1. The CDR3 runs 13 residues. Germline CDR1 reads SNHLY; CDR2 reads FYNNEI. V lost 6 bases to trimming and J lost 7 bases; unmatched junction nucleotides: 5. The CDR3 loop is CASRGTVFGELFF. The CDR3 coding sequence is TGTGCCAGCAGGGGGACAGTGTTCGGGGAGCTGTTTTTT.

This clonotype occurred many times. The chain joins TRBV9 to TRBJ2-3, with D perhaps assigned TRBD1 or TRBD2 (6 bases each). Germline CDR1 is SGDLS and CDR2 is YYNGEE. V lost 4 bases to trimming and J lost 0 bases, with 15 bases between them. The CDR3 spans 16 residues. The CDR3 DNA reads TGTGCCAGCAGCTTCCTCGGGGGCCCTAGCACAGATACGCAGTATTTT. Residues: CASSFLGGPSTDTQYF.

This clonotype was detected many times. V usage is TRBV5-1 and J usage is TRBJ2-7, with 11 bases identical to TRBD1. V lost 2 bases, J lost 6 bases, and 4 bases stayed unmatched. The CDR3 covers 14 residues. The germline gives CDR1 SGHRS, CDR2 YFSETQ. CDR3 protein: CASSFRDRGAEQYF. CDR3 in DNA: TGCGCCAGCAGCTTCCGGGACAGGGGGGCCGAGCAGTACTTC.

The sample holds many counts of this clonotype. This sequence joins TRBV28 and TRBJ2-3, with 14 bases aligning to TRBD2. Trimming at V came to 6 bases and at J to 7 bases, leaving 9 bases not matched to a gene. Germline CDR1 reads MDHEN; CDR2 reads SYDVKM. This CDR3 is 16 amino acids long. CDR3 amino acids: CASRTRLAGGLNTQYF. As DNA, the CDR3 is TGTGCCAGCAGGACCAGACTAGCGGGGGGGCTCAATACGCAGTATTTT. Based on the CDR3 plus reference TRBV28 and TRBJ2-3, the full variable domain is DVKVTQSSRYLVKRTGEKVFLECVQDMDHENMFWYRQDPGLGLRLIYFSYDVKMKEKGDIPEGYSVSREKKERFSLILESASTNQTSMYLCASRTRLAGGLNTQYFGPGTRLTVL.